This TCR beta chain originates from a study of spatial heterogeneity in lung cancer. In the study overall: On average, each unique TCR and UMI combination appeared more than ten times in raw reads.

Time point of the sample: blood at routine non-recurrence follow-up after resection. Whole RNA came from tumor, nontumor lung or frozen PBMC and was sequenced without being sorted. The library protocol tagged each TCR cDNA with a unique molecular identifier. TCRdb reprocessed the 5' RACE reads via MiXCR and lists one record per CDR3 protein. The sample contains roughly 99,000 distinct CDR3 sequences, less than 20% of which appear only once. This clonotype turned up a few times. CDR3 length: 15 amino acids. V dropped 5 bases and J dropped 7; count of bases not matched to a gene: 5. The germline CDR1 and CDR2 sequences are SGHNT and YENEEA.

The origin of this receptor is a male donor with early-stage non-small cell lung cancer. The rearrangement uses TRBV11-3 and TRBJ2-1; 13 nucleotides match TRBD2. Sequenced here: PBMCs, sampled at follow-up. For the CDR3, the DNA is TGTGCCAGCAGCATGCCGGGACTAGCGGGAAATGAGCAGTTCTTC. Amino acids: CASSMPGLAGNEQFF.